Listed here are 32 T cell receptor beta chains from one sample, sequenced in a study of T cell responses to AZD1222 COVID-19 vaccine (dated by TCRdb to the early 2020s). Libraries were made using the immunoSEQ multiplex PCR assay. This is the immuneACCESS table as TCRdb keeps it, with only in-frame sequences that have V and J called. A part of the clones is gone; compared with another copy, unresolved V genes explain less than half, and the rest is unexplained. Within this sample are approximately 180,000 clones, with around nine tenths of them counted one time only. The ten largest clones take up 2.6% of the sample. The meaning of the sample's time point label: baseline before first vaccination. The sample here was peripheral blood, taken on day 0 of AZD1222 vaccination. These receptors all stem from an adult in good health.

This clone was found once. The chain links TRBV5-1 to TRBJ1-1; no reliable D call. The germline V gene has CDR1 SGHRS and CDR2 YFSETQ. V lost 6 bases and J 4 bases, leaving 13 bases between the germline ends. The CDR3 runs 13 residues. Here the CDR3 reads CASKVQMLTEAFF. The CDR3, as DNA: TGCGCCAGCAAGGTCCAGATGCTCACTGAAGCTTTCTTT.

The rearrangement links TRBV3-1 (or the pseudogene TRBV3-2) to TRBJ2-1; TRBD1 matches 7 bases. This CDR3 region has 15 residues. Germline V lookup: CDR1 LGHDT, CDR2 YNNKEL (reference sequence). The trim removed 8 bases at V and 5 bases at J, leaving 12 bases unmatched. The chain's CDR3 is CASASFGQVNNEQFF. The CDR3 DNA reads TGTGCCAGCGCTAGTTTCGGACAGGTGAACAATGAGCAGTTCTTC.

V is TRBV30 and J is TRBJ1-1, with a weak D call TRBD1 (5 bases). CDR1 and CDR2 (germline): GTSNPN, SVGIG (reference sequence). V lost 0 bases to trimming and J lost 1 base, with 12 bases between them. CDR3 length equals 15 residues. The CDR3 protein is CAWSVRPGPNTEAFF. The CDR3 DNA sequence: TGTGCCTGGAGTGTACGGCCAGGGCCGAACACTGAAGCTTTCTTT.

CDR3 sequence reads: CSVTGSSGNTIYF. The CDR3 nucleotides read TGCAGCGTTACAGGGTCTTCTGGAAACACCATATATTTT. The gene calls are TRBV29-1 and TRBJ1-3; D perhaps matches TRBD1 (6 bases). Between the trimmed V and J ends, which lost 5 bases and 1 base, there was a span of 9 bases. CDR1 and CDR2 from the germline V gene are SQVTM and ANQGSEA. The CDR3 sequence is 13 residues long.

The J gene is TRBJ1-1, the V gene TRBV20-1; tentatively, D is TRBD1 (5 bases). V dropped 3 bases and J dropped 1 base, with 12 bases sitting between them. CDR3 length: 14 amino acids. CDR1 and CDR2 from the germline V gene are DFQATT and SNEGSKA (reference sequence). The CDR3 loop is CSASGRAENTEAFF. The DNA for the CDR3 is TGCAGTGCTAGTGGCAGGGCGGAGAACACTGAAGCTTTCTTT.

This sequence joins TRBV6-2 or TRBV6-3 and TRBJ2-3; 11 positions match TRBD2. The CDR3 consists of 16 residues. Germline-derived CDR1 and CDR2 are MNHEY and SVGEGT. V dropped 5 bases and J dropped 3; count of bases not matched to a gene: 7. CDR3 region: CASSPRTSGRTDTQYF. The DNA for the CDR3 is TGTGCCAGCAGTCCGCGGACTAGCGGGCGGACAGATACGCAGTATTTT.

The chain carries TRBV30 and TRBJ2-3, with 8 bases lining up with TRBD2. This CDR3 comprises 15 residues. CDR1 is GTSNPN, CDR2 SVGIG, per germline (reference sequence). The V and J ends lost 0 bases and 5 bases, in that order; junction bases with no gene match: 7. The chain's CDR3 is CAWSVGSGNVDTQYF. CDR3 DNA sequence: TGTGCCTGGAGTGTGGGTAGCGGGAACGTAGATACGCAGTATTTT.

This clone is a singleton in its sample. The sample holds other DNA sequences that translate to the same CDR3. The chain couples TRBV3-1 (or the pseudogene TRBV3-2) to TRBJ2-2; D possibly uses TRBD1 or TRBD2 (5 bases each). The germline CDR1 and CDR2 sequences are LGHDT and YNNKEL (reference sequence). V lost 1 base, J lost 5 bases, and 5 bases lay in between. The CDR3 runs 13 residues. CDR3 amino acids: CASSQGGTGELFF. The CDR3, as DNA: TGTGCCAGCAGCCAAGGGGGGACCGGGGAGCTGTTTTTT.

This chain connects TRBV15 to TRBJ1-5; D unresolved. V was trimmed by 3 bases and J by 3 bases, leaving 18 bases between them. This CDR3 comprises 17 residues. The germline CDR1 and CDR2 sequences are LNHNV and YYDKDF (reference sequence). CDR3 loop: CATSSGSPIQYNQPQHF. In nucleotides, the CDR3 is TGTGCCACCAGCAGCGGGTCGCCGATACAGTACAATCAGCCCCAGCATTTT.

The genes are TRBV30 and TRBJ2-3, with TRBD2 matching over 14 bases. The CDR3 is made up of 15 amino acids. J gave up 5 bases and V 3 bases, and 4 bases lay outside the gene matches. Germline lookup yields CDR1 GTSNPN and CDR2 SVGIG (reference sequence). CDR3 nucleotide sequence: TGTGCCTGGAGACCCGGACTAGCGGGAGGAGATACGCAGTATTTT. It specifies CAWRPGLAGGDTQYF. Variable domain in full (rest from reference TRBV30 and TRBJ2-3): SQTIHQWPATLVQPVGSPLSLECTVEGTSNPNLYWYRQAAGRGLQLLFYSVGIGQISSEVPQNLSASRPQDRQFILSSKKLLLSDSGFYLCAWRPGLAGGDTQYFGPGTRLTVL.

V is TRBV7-2 and J is TRBJ1-2; D is unclear. CDR1 and CDR2 (germline): SGHTA, FQGNSA. V lost 5 bases and J 8 bases, leaving 12 bases between the germline ends. The CDR3 is 12 amino acids. CDR3 nucleotide sequence: TGTGCCAGCAGCAACACAGATGAGGGCTACACCTTC. Encoded protein: CASSNTDEGYTF. Full variable domain (remainder filled in from reference TRBV7-2 and TRBJ1-2): GAGVSQSPSNKVTEKGKDVELRCDPISGHTALYWYRQSLGQGLEFLIYFQGNSAPDKSGLPSDRFSAERTGGSVSTLTIQRTQQEDSAVYLCASSNTDEGYTFGSGTRLTVV.

V gene TRBV7-8 combines with J gene TRBJ1-5; D gene unclear. Germline V gene lookup returns CDR1 SGHVS and CDR2 FQNEAQ. V dropped 8 bases and J dropped 13 bases, with 21 bases sitting between them. CDR3 length equals 13 residues. CDR3 in DNA: TGTGCCAGCGCCTTCCCCGAGGGTGGGGAACAGCATTTT. Residues: CASAFPEGGEQHF. Looking up the rest from reference TRBV7-8 and TRBJ1-5 gives the full variable domain: GAGVSQSPRYKVAKRGQDVALRCDPISGHVSLFWYQQALGQGPEFLTYFQNEAQLDKSGLPSDRFFAERPEGSVSTLKIQRTQQEDSAVYLCASAFPEGGEQHFGDGTRLSIL.

V gene TRBV2 combines with J gene TRBJ1-1; TRBD1 matches 7 bases. The CDR3 loop spans 14 amino acids. Germline values: CDR1 SNHLY, CDR2 FYNNEI. The ends lost 10 bases at V and 1 base at J; junction bases unmatched: 9. CDR3 sequence: CATLKGAPNTEAFF. DNA of the CDR3: TGTGCCACCCTCAAGGGGGCGCCGAACACTGAAGCTTTCTTT.

This chain joins TRBV3-1 (or the pseudogene TRBV3-2) and TRBJ2-1; TRBD2 matches 7 bases. Trimming took 5 bases from V and 8 from J; bases not matched to a gene: 3. The CDR3 spans 12 residues. Germline CDR1 LGHDT, CDR2 YNNKEL (reference sequence). DNA of the CDR3: TGTGCCAGCAGCACTAGCGTGTATGAGCAGTTCTTC. It translates to CASSTSVYEQFF.

The chain joins TRBV2 to TRBJ2-1, with TRBD2 matching 14 bases. CDR1 is SNHLY and CDR2 is FYNNEI in the germline V gene. CDR3 length equals 15 residues. Trimming took 4 bases from V and 8 from J; bases not matched to a gene: 4. As DNA, the CDR3 is TGTGCCAGCAGTGGGACTAGCGGGAGGAGTCATGAGCAGTTCTTC. Translated, it gives CASSGTSGRSHEQFF. Combining the CDR3 with reference TRBV2 and TRBJ2-1 gives the whole variable domain EPEVTQTPSHQVTQMGQEVILRCVPISNHLYFYWYRQILGQKVEFLVSFYNNEISEKSEIFDDQFSVERPDGSNFTLKIRSTKLEDSAMYFCASSGTSGRSHEQFFGPGTRLTVL.

This chain connects TRBV4-1 to TRBJ1-4; TRBD1 matches 11 bases. CDR1 is MGHRA, CDR2 YSYEKL, per germline. The trim removed 2 bases at V and 8 bases at J, leaving 4 bases unmatched. There are 15 residues in the CDR3. The chain's CDR3 is CASSQSGTGGEKLFF. The CDR3 DNA follows: TGCGCCAGCAGCCAATCCGGGACAGGGGGAGAAAAACTGTTTTTT.

V usage is TRBV25-1 and J usage is TRBJ1-1, with D possibly TRBD1 on 6 matching bases. V shed 1 base and J shed 0 bases, with 15 bases lying between them. The germline V gene encodes CDR1 MGHDK and CDR2 SYGVNS. The CDR3 length is 17 residues. CDR3 nucleotide sequence: TGTGCCAGCAGTGAATCAGGACAGAACCACATGAACACTGAAGCTTTCTTT. Translated: CASSESGQNHMNTEAFF.

This sequence joins TRBV5-1 and TRBJ2-7, with D hard to call. In germline, CDR1 is SGHRS, CDR2 YFSETQ. V lost 2 bases, J lost 2 bases, and 14 bases lay in between. The CDR3 is made up of 15 amino acids. The CDR3 loop reads CASSFQSNSAYEQYF. Written as DNA, the CDR3 is TGCGCCAGCAGCTTCCAATCAAACTCGGCCTACGAGCAGTACTTC.

This clone was picked up a small number of times. The chain joins TRBV6-5 to TRBJ1-1, with D unresolved. V was trimmed by 3 bases and J by 0 bases, leaving 8 bases between them. The CDR3 has 14 amino acids. The V gene's germline CDR1 is MNHEY and CDR2 SVGAGI. Written as DNA, the CDR3 is TGTGCCAGCAGTTATTTCAGTATGAACACTGAAGCTTTCTTT. Translation: CASSYFSMNTEAFF.

This chain connects TRBV2 to TRBJ2-4; D might be TRBD2 (6 bases). The V gene lost 4 bases and the J gene lost 0 bases, with 10 bases spanning the gap. Germline CDR1 reads SNHLY; CDR2 reads FYNNEI. The CDR3 totals 15 residues. Written as DNA, the CDR3 is TGTGCCAGCAGTGTTGAGGGACTAGCCAAAAACATTCAGTACTTC. Residues: CASSVEGLAKNIQYF.

A single count supports this clone. This rearrangement joins TRBV2 to TRBJ2-5; 7 bases are a match to TRBD2. The CDR3 extends over 15 amino acids. CDR1 SNHLY and CDR2 FYNNEI come from the germline V gene. The J segment lost 5 bases and the V segment lost 8 bases, leaving 14 bases of the junction unmatched. CDR3 sequence (DNA): TGTGCCAGCTCCGCCGCTGGGGGGGGTCTTGAGACCCAGTACTTC. It codes for CASSAAGGGLETQYF.

The chain is built from TRBV3-1 (or the pseudogene TRBV3-2) and TRBJ2-3; 13 positions agree with TRBD2. V dropped 1 base and J dropped 9; count of bases not matched to a gene: 4. The germline gives CDR1 LGHDT, CDR2 YNNKEL (reference sequence). The CDR3 runs 15 residues. This CDR3 reads CASSQVGLAGFTQYF. Here the CDR3 DNA reads TGTGCCAGCAGCCAAGTGGGACTAGCGGGGTTCACGCAGTATTTT.

J is TRBJ1-1 and V is TRBV30; no reliable D call. The V end was cut by 1 base, the J end by 1 base, with 13 bases between. The CDR3 is made up of 15 amino acids. The germline V gene encodes CDR1 GTSNPN and CDR2 SVGIG (reference sequence). This chain's CDR3 is CAWSGKVRSNTEAFF. CDR3 in DNA: TGTGCCTGGAGTGGGAAGGTCAGGTCGAACACTGAAGCTTTCTTT.

J is TRBJ1-4 and V is TRBV24-1; 8 bases align to TRBD1. Unmatched junction bases numbered 3, after V lost 2 bases and J lost 8 bases. The CDR3 runs to 14 residues. Germline-derived CDR1 and CDR2 are KGHDR and SFDVKD. The CDR3 bases are TGTGCCACCAGTGATTCCACAGGGGGGGAAAAACTGTTTTTT. This codes for CATSDSTGGEKLFF.

This rearrangement joins TRBV19 to TRBJ1-5; no clear D. Germline-derived CDR1 and CDR2 are LNHDA and SQIVND (reference sequence). The germline V and J ends were trimmed by 0 bases and 6 bases, with 12 bases remaining between them. This CDR3 is built from 15 residues. The CDR3 bases are TGTGCCAGTAGTATAGAGGGTCAGGTCGGTCAGCCCCAGCATTTT. Encoded protein: CASSIEGQVGQPQHF.

The chain is built from TRBV5-1 and TRBJ2-7; 8 bases align to TRBD2. The CDR3 loop spans 14 amino acids. V trimming: 5 bases; J trimming: 2 bases; junction bases outside the gene matches: 6. Germline values: CDR1 SGHRS, CDR2 YFSETQ. In DNA, the CDR3 is TGCGCCAGCAGGAAGATAGCGGGGACCTACGAGCAGTACTTC. Amino acid sequence: CASRKIAGTYEQYF.

A note on this clone: At the DNA level, this CDR3 is encoded by other sequences in the same sample as well. J is TRBJ2-7 and V is TRBV18; D is uncertain. The length of the CDR3 is 11 residues. Trimming removed 3 bases at V and 3 bases at J, with 3 bases between. Germline assignment: CDR1 KGHSH and CDR2 LQKENI. The CDR3 DNA sequence: TGTGCCAGCTCACCGGACTACGAGCAGTACTTC. This sequence encodes CASSPDYEQYF.

This clone came up once. The chain has TRBV5-1 and TRBJ2-1, with TRBD1 matching over 7 bases. J lost 5 bases, V lost 4 bases, and 15 bases had no gene match. The CDR3 extends over 17 amino acids. Germline V CDR1 and CDR2: SGHRS, YFSETQ. The CDR3, as DNA: TGCGCCAGCAGCAGACCGGGAAGGGACAGTCTAAACAATGAGCAGTTCTTC. Encoded protein: CASSRPGRDSLNNEQFF.

J is TRBJ1-2 and V is TRBV6-1; possible D gene TRBD1, 6 bases. Germline CDR1 is MNHNS and CDR2 is SASEGT. This CDR3 is built from 14 residues. V was clipped by 1 base and J by 6 bases, with 12 bases between them. The DNA for the CDR3 is TGTGCCAGCAGTGAAGGGGGACATCGGGATGGCTACACCTTC. Amino acids: CASSEGGHRDGYTF.

The chain carries TRBV3-1 (or the pseudogene TRBV3-2) and TRBJ1-2; D is uncertain. Between the trimmed V and J ends, which lost 7 bases and 1 base, there was a span of 4 bases. Per the germline V gene, CDR1 is LGHDT and CDR2 is YNNKEL (reference sequence). This CDR3 has 11 residues. CDR3 sequence (DNA): TGTGCCAGCATGAATAACTATGGCTACACCTTC. Residues: CASMNNYGYTF.

The gene calls are TRBV5-6 and TRBJ1-1; D uncertain. CDR3 length equals 12 residues. CDR1 and CDR2 from the germline V gene are SGHDT and YYEEEE. The V and J ends lost 0 bases and 6 bases respectively, with 6 bases between them. The CDR3 region has the DNA TGTGCCAGCAGCTTGGGGGAGGCTGAAGCTTTCTTT. Translated: CASSLGEAEAFF. The whole variable domain, filled in from reference TRBV5-6 and TRBJ1-1, reads DAGVTQSPTHLIKTRGQQVTLRCSPKSGHDTVSWYQQALGQGPQFIFQYYEEEERQRGNFPDRFSGHQFPNYSSELNVNALLLGDSALYLCASSLGEAEAFFGQGTRLTVV.

V gene TRBV7-6 combines with J gene TRBJ2-5; 13 bases agree with TRBD2. Germline CDR1 is SGHVS and CDR2 is FNYEAQ. J gave up 1 base and V 6 bases, and 2 bases lay outside the gene matches. CDR3 size: 15 residues. The CDR3 coding sequence is TGTGCCAGCAGACGACTAGCGGGAGGCCAAGAGACCCAGTACTTC. Residues: CASRRLAGGQETQYF. The full variable domain, its missing parts supplied by reference TRBV7-6 and TRBJ2-5, is GAGVSQSPRYKVTKRGQDVALRCDPISGHVSLYWYRQALGQGPEFLTYFNYEAQQDKSGLPNDRFSAERPEGSISTLTIQRTEQRDSAMYRCASRRLAGGQETQYFGPGTRLLVL.